This T cell receptor (beta chain) was recovered during a study of T cell clonality in common variable immunodeficiency. This clone was counted ten times or more. Sequencing ends 3 residues short of the CDR3 end; the germline J gene provides the rest. Some clones are missing from TCRdb's copy, which holds only in-frame ones; the method was immunoSEQ multiplex PCR. This sample comprises tens of thousands of clones, none seen once only. The germline gives CDR1 DFQATT, CDR2 SNEGSKA (reference sequence). The ends were cut back, 1 base at V and 0 bases at J, with 11 bases in the middle. CDR3 length: 15 amino acids.

Sequencing was performed on peripheral blood mononuclear cells. The receptor comes from a person aged 18 to 69 in good health. The genes are TRBV20-1 and TRBJ2-3; no firm D call. The CDR3 bases that were read are TGCAGTGCTAGAGCCCCCAGGAGCAGCACAGATACG. It yields the protein CSARAPRSSTDT. The CDR3 as a whole reads CSARAPRSSTDTQYF.